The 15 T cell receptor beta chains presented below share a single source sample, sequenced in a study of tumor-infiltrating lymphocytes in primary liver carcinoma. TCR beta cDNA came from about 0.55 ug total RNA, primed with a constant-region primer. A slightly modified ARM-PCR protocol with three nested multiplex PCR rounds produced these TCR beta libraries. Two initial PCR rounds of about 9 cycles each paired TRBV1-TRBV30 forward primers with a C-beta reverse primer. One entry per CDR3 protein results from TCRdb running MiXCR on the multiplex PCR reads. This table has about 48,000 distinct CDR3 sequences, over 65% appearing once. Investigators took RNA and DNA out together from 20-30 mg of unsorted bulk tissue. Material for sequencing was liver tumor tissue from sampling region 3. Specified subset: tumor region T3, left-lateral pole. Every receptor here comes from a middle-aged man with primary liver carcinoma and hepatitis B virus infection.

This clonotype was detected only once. CDR3 nucleotides: TGTGCCAGCAGCTTAGGGGCGGCCGTCTCCTACGAGCAGTACTTC. Translating gives CASSLGAAVSYEQYF. V gene TRBV11-1 combines with J gene TRBJ2-7; D remains unclear. Trimming took off 1 base at V and 0 bases at J, with 10 bases between the two ends. The germline V gene encodes CDR1 SGHAT and CDR2 FQDESV (reference sequence). The CDR3 extends over 15 amino acids.

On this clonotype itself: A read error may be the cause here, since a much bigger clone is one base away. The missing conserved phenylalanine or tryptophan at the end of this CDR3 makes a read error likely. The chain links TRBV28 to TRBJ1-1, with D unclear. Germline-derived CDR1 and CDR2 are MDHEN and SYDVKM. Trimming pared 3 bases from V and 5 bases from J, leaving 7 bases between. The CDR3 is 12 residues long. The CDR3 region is CASSFPGTEAFS. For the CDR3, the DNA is TGTGCCAGCAGTTTTCCGGGGACTGAAGCTTTCTCT.

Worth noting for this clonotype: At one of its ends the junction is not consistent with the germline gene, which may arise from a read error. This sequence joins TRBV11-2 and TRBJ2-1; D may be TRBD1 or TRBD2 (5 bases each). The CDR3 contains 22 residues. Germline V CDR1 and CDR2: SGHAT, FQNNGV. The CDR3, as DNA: TGTGCCAGCAGCCTCACTTACCGGGGTCCCGTGAAACAGGTTCGCTCCTACGATGAGCAATTCTTC. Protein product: CASSLTYRGPVKQVRSYDEQFF.

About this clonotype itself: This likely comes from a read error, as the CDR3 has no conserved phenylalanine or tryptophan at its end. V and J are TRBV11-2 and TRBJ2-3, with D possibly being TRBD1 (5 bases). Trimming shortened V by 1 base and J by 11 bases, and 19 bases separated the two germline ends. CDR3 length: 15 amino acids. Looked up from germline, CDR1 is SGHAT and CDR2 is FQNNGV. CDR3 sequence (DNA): TGTGCCAGCAGCTTAGGAGTCCCGGGCACAGGTATGCAGTATTCT. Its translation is CASSLGVPGTGMQYS.

CDR3 DNA: TGCAGTGCTAGAGATGGAGGGGAGTACTTC. It codes for CSARDGGEYF. The chain recombines TRBV20-1 with TRBJ2-4; weak D call: TRBD2 (6 bases). V shed 0 bases and J shed 14 bases, with 8 bases lying between them. CDR1 and CDR2 (germline): DFQATT, SNEGSKA (reference sequence). CDR3 length equals 10 residues.

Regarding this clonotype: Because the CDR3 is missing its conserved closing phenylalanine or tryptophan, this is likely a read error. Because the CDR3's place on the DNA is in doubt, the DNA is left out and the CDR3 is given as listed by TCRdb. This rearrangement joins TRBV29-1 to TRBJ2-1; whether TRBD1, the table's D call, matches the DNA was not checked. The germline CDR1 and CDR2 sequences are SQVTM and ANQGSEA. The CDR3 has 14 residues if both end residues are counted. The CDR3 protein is CSGLPGQGVYEQSS.

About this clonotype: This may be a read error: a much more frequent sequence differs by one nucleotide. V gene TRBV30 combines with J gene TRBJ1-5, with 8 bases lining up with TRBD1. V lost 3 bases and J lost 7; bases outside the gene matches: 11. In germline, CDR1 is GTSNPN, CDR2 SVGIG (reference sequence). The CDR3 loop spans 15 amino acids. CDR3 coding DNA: TGTGCCTGGAGAATGGGGACAGGAGAAGGACAGCCCCAGCATTTT. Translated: CAWRMGTGEGQPQHF.

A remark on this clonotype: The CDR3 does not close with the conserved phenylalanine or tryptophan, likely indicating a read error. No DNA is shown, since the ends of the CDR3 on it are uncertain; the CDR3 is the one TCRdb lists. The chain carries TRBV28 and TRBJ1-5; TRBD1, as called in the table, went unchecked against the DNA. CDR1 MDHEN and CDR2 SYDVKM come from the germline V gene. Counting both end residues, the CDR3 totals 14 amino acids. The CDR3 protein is CASIPSGQIQPRHS.

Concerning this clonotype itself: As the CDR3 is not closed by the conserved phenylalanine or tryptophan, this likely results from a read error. CDR3 sequence reads: CATSDSQGSEAFL. The CDR3 bases are TGTGCCACCAGTGATTCCCAGGGCTCTGAAGCTTTCTTA. V is TRBV24-1 and J is TRBJ1-1, with TRBD1 as a possible D gene (5 bases). The germline V and J ends were trimmed by 2 bases and 6 bases, with 9 bases remaining between them. CDR1 is KGHDR, CDR2 SFDVKD, per germline. The CDR3 contains 13 residues.

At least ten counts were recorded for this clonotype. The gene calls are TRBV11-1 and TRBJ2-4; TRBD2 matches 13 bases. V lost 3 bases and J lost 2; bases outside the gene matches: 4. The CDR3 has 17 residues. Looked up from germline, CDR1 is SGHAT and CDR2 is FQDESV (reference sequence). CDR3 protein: CASSFPGTSGTKNIQYF. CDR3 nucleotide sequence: TGTGCCAGCAGCTTTCCCGGGACTAGCGGGACCAAAAACATTCAGTACTTC.

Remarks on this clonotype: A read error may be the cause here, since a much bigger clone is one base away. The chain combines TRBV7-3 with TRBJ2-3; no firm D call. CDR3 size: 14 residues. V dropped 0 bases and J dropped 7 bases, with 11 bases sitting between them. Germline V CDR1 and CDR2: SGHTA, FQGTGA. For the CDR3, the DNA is TGTGCCAGCAGCTTAACGAGGAGCGCAAATACGCAGTATTTT. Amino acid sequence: CASSLTRSANTQYF.

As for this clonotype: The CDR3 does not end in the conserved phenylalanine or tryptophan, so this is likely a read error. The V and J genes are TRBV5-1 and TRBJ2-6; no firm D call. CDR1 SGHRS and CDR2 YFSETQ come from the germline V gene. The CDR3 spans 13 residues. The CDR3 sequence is CASNDAGDNVLTL. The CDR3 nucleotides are TGCGCCAGCAACGACGCTGGGGACAACGTCCTGACTCTC.

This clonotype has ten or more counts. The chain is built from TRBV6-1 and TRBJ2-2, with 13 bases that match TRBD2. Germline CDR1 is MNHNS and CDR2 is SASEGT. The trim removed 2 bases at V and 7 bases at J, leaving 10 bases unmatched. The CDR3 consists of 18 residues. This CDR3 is CASSEQELAGGQSGELFF. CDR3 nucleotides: TGTGCCAGCAGTGAACAAGAACTAGCGGGAGGGCAGAGCGGGGAGCTGTTTTTT.

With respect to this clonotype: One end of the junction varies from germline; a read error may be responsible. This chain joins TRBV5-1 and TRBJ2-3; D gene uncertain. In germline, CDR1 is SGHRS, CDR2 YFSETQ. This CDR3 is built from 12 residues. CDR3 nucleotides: TGCGCCAGCAACTCCAGCACAGATACGAAGTATTTT. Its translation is CASNSSTDTKYF.

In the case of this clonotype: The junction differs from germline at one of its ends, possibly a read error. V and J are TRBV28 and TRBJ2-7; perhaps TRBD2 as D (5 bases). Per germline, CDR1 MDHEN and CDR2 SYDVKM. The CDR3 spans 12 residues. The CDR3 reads CVSSPRGYKQYF. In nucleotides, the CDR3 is TGTGTCAGCAGCCCGCGAGGGTACAAGCAGTACTTC.